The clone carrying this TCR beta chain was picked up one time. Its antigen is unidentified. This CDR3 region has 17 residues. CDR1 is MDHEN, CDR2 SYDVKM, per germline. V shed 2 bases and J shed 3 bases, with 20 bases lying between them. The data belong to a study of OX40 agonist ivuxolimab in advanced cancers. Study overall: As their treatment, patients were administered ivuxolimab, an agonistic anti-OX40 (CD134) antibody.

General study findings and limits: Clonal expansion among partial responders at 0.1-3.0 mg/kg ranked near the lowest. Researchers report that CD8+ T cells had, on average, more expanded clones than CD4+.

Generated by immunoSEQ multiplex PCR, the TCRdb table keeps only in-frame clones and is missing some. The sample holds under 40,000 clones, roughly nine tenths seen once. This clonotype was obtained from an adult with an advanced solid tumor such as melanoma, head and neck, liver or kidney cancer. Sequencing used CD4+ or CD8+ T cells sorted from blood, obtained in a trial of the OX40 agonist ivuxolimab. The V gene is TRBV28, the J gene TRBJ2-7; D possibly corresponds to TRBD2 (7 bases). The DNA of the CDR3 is TGTGCCAGCAGTTTAGGGCCCGTACAGGGAGGGTACTACGAGCAGTACTTC. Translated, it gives CASSLGPVQGGYYEQYF.